A selection of T cell receptor beta chains follows, all from one sample in a study of T cells in Graves' hyperthyroidism and ophthalmopathy. TCRdb recomputed calls from the multiplex PCR reads with MiXCR, one row per CDR3 protein. The table lists roughly 660,000 distinct CDR3 sequences, around 16% of them singletons. The sample was blood. The receptor source for this set is a man aged 50 or older with Graves' hyperthyroidism. Each CDR3 is given with its conserved first and last residue. Each record gives: clone size, D gene, V gene, J gene, CDR3 protein, CDR3 DNA. D genes are given only for firm matches. Clone size appears in some rows only: once, few, many, or a class for an expanded clone.

>many|NA|TRBV7-8|TRBJ2-1
CASSLTGLTSYNEQFF
TGTGCCAGCAGCTTAACAGGGTTAACGTCCTACAATGAGCAGTTCTTC
>few|TRBD2|TRBV6-1|TRBJ2-5
CASSEVLAVAGGKETQYF
TGTGCCAGCAGTGAAGTGCTAGCCGTAGCGGGAGGGAAAGAGACCCAGTACTTC
>NA|NA|TRBV7-8|TRBJ2-1
CASSLPDAYNEQFF
TGTGCCAGCAGCTTACCCGACGCCTACAATGAGCAGTTCTTC
>few|NA|TRBV7-9|TRBJ1-2
CASSLQGRPNYGYTF
TGTGCCAGCAGCTTACAGGGGCGGCCCAACTATGGCTACACCTTC
>NA|TRBD1|TRBV12-3/TRBV12-4|TRBJ2-5
CASSPRDRGRGETQYF
TGTGCCAGCAGTCCGCGGGACAGGGGGCGCGGGGAGACCCAGTACTTC
>few|TRBD1|TRBV5-1|TRBJ2-5
CASSPGQGGQGETQYF
TGCGCCAGCAGCCCCGGACAGGGAGGTCAGGGAGAGACCCAGTACTTC
>NA|NA|TRBV9|TRBJ2-1
CASSGVYEQFF
TGTGCCAGCAGCGGGGTCTATGAGCAGTTCTTC
>many|TRBD2|TRBV5-1|TRBJ2-1
CASSFGSGRAHNEQFF
TGCGCCAGCAGCTTTGGTAGCGGGAGGGCCCACAATGAGCAGTTCTTC
>few|TRBD2|TRBV10-3|TRBJ2-1
CAISESIGAGGPIEQFF
TGTGCCATCAGTGAGTCGATAGGAGCGGGAGGGCCTATTGAGCAGTTCTTC
>few|TRBD2|TRBV6-2/TRBV6-3|TRBJ2-7
CASSSGLGNSYEQYF
TGTGCCAGCAGTTCAGGACTAGGTAACTCCTACGAGCAGTACTTC
>NA|NA|TRBV4-1|TRBJ2-3
CASSQVRELVATQYF
TGCGCCAGCAGCCAAGTTCGGGAGCTAGTAGCCACGCAGTATTTT
>NA|TRBD2|TRBV3-1|TRBJ2-1
CASSPWEGAGVDEQFF
TGTGCCAGCAGCCCCTGGGAAGGAGCGGGAGTTGATGAGCAGTTCTTC
>many|NA|TRBV18|TRBJ2-7
CASSPWTSVYEQYF
TGTGCCAGCTCACCCTGGACCTCGGTCTACGAGCAGTACTTC
>NA|NA|TRBV29-1|TRBJ2-2
CSVDRYTGELFF
TGCAGCGTTGACCGTTACACCGGGGAGCTGTTTTTT
>NA|TRBD1|TRBV10-3|TRBJ1-1
CAINPTGGFTEAFF
TGTGCCATCAATCCCACAGGGGGCTTCACTGAAGCTTTCTTT
>NA|TRBD2|TRBV20-1|TRBJ2-1
CSARDASGRSYNEQFF
TGCAGTGCTAGAGATGCTAGCGGGCGCTCCTACAATGAGCAGTTCTTC